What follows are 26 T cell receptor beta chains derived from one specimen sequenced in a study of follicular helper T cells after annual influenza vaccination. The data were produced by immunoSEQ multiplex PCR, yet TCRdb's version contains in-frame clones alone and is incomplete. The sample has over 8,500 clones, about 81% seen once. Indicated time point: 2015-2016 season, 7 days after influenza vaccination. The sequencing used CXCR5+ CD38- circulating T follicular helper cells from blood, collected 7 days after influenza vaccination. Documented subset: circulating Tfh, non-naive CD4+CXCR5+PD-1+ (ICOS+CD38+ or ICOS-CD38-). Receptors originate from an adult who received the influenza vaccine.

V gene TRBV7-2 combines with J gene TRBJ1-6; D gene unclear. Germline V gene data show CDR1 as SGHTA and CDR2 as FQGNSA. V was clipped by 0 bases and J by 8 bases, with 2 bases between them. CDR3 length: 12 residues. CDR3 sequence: CASSLAYSPLHF. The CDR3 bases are TGTGCCAGCAGCTTAGCTTATTCACCCCTCCACTTT.

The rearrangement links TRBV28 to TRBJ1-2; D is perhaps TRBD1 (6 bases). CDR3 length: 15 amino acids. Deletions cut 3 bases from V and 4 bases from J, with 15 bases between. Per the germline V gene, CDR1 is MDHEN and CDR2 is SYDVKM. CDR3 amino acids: CASSLGGGRGYGYTF. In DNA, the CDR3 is TGTGCCAGCAGTTTGGGTGGGGGCCGGGGCTATGGCTACACCTTC.

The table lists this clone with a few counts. In DNA, the CDR3 is TGTGCCGGCACTCGCCGCGGGCCACGCTACGAGCAGTACTTC. Protein: CAGTRRGPRYEQYF. This chain connects TRBV19 to TRBJ2-7, with a weak D call TRBD2 (5 bases). Germline V gives CDR1 LNHDA, CDR2 SQIVND (reference sequence). V gave up 11 bases and J gave up 3 bases, with 20 bases separating them. There are 14 residues in the CDR3.

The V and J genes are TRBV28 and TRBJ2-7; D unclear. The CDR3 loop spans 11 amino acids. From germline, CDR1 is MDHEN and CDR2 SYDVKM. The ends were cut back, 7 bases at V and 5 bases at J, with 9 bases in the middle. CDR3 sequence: CASTIFDEQYF. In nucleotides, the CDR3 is TGTGCCAGCACCATATTCGACGAGCAGTACTTC.

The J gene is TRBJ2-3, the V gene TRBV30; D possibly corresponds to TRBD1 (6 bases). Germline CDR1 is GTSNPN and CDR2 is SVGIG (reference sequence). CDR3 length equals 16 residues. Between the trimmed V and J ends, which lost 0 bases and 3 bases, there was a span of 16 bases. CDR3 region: CAWSVRSGARTDTQYF. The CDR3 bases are TGTGCCTGGAGTGTACGTTCAGGGGCCAGAACAGATACGCAGTATTTT.

The CDR3 region is CASSLSGGLSTDTQYF. As DNA, the CDR3 is TGTGCCAGCAGTTTATCAGGGGGCCTTAGCACAGATACGCAGTATTTT. The chain carries TRBV28 and TRBJ2-3, with TRBD1 matching over 8 bases. The ends lost 1 base at V and 0 bases at J; junction bases unmatched: 3. Germline V lookup: CDR1 MDHEN, CDR2 SYDVKM. The CDR3 sequence is 16 residues long.

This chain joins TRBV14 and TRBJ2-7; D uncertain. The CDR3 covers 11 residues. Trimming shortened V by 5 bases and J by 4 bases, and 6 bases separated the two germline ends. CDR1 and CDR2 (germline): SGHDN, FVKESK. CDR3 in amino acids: CASSARYEQYF. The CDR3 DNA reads TGTGCCAGCAGCGCCCGGTACGAGCAGTACTTC.

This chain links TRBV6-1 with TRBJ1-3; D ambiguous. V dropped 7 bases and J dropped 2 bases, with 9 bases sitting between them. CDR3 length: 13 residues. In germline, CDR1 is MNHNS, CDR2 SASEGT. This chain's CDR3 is CASKVFTGNTIYF. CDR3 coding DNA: TGTGCCAGCAAGGTCTTCACTGGAAACACCATATATTTT.

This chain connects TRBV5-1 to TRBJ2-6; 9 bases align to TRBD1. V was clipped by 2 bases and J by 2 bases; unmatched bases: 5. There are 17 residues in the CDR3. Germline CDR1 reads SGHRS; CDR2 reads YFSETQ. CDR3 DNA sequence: TGCGCCAGCAGCTTCTGGGGACAGGGAGCTGGGGCCAACGTCCTGACTTTC. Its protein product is CASSFWGQGAGANVLTF.

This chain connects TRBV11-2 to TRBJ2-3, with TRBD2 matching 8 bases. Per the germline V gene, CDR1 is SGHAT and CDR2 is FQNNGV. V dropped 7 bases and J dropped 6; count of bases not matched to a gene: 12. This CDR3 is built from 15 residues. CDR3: CASMKAIAGFDTQYF. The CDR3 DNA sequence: TGTGCCAGCATGAAGGCAATAGCGGGGTTCGATACGCAGTATTTT.

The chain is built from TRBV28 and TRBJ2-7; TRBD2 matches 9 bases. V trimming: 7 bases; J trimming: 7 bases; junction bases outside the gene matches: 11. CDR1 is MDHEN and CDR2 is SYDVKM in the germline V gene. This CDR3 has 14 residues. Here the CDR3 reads CASNPAGGLGEQYF. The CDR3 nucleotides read TGTGCCAGCAATCCCGCGGGGGGGTTGGGAGAGCAGTACTTC.

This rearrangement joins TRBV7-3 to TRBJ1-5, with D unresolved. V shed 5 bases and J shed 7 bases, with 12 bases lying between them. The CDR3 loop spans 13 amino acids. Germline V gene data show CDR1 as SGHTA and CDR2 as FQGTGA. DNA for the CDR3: TGTGCCAGCAGCGAGTGGGTGGACCAGCCCCAGCATTTT. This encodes CASSEWVDQPQHF.

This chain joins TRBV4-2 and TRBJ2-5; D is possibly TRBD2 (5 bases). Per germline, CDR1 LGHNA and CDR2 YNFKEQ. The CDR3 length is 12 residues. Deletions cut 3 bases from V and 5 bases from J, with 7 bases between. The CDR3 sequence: CASSHRGETQYF. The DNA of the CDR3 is TGTGCCAGCAGCCATAGAGGGGAGACCCAGTACTTC.

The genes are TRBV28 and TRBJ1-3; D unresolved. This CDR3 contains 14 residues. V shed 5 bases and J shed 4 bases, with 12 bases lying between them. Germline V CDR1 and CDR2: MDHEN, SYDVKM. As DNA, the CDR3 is TGTGCCAGCAGTATCCCGGGCCGAGGAAACACCATATATTTT. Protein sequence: CASSIPGRGNTIYF.

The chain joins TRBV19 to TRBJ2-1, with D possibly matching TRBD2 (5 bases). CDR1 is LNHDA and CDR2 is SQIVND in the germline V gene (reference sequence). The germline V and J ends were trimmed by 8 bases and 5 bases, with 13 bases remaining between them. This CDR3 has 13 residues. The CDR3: CASRWGANNEQFF. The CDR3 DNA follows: TGTGCCAGTCGATGGGGAGCAAACAATGAGCAGTTCTTC.

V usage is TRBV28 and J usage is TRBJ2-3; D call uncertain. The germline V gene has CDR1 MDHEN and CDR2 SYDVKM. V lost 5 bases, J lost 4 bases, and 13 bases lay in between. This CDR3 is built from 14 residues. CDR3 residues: CASSANYRADTQYF. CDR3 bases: TGTGCCAGCAGTGCCAACTATAGGGCAGATACGCAGTATTTT.

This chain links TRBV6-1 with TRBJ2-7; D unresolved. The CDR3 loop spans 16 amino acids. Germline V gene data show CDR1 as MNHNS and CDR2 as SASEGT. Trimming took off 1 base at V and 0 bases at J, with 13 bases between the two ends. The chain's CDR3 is CASSEVYRWSSYEQYF. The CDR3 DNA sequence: TGTGCCAGCAGTGAAGTGTACCGGTGGAGCTCCTACGAGCAGTACTTC.

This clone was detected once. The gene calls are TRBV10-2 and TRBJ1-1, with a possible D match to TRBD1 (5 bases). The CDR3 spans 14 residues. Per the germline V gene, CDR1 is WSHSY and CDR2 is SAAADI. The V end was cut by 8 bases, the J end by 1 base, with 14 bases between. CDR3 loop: CASGYAGTNTEAFF. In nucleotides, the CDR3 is TGCGCCAGCGGATACGCAGGGACGAACACTGAAGCTTTCTTT.

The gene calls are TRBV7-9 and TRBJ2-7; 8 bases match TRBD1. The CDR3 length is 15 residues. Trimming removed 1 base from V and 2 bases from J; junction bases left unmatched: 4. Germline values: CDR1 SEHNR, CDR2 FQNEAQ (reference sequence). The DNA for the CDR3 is TGTGCCAGCAGCTTAGGGACAGGGTATACCTACGAGCAGTACTTC. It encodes CASSLGTGYTYEQYF. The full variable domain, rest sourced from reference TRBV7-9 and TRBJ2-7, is DTGVSQNPRHKITKRGQNVTFRCDPISEHNRLYWYRQTLGQGPEFLTYFQNEAQLEKSRLLSDRFSAERPKGSFSTLEIQRTEQGDSAMYLCASSLGTGYTYEQYFGPGTRLTVT.

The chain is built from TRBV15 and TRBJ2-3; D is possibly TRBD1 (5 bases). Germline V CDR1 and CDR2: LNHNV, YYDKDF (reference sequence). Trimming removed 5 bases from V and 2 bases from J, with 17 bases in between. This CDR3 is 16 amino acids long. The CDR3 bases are TGTGCCACCAGCCGTCAATCCTATGGGGCCACAGATACGCAGTATTTT. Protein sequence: CATSRQSYGATDTQYF.

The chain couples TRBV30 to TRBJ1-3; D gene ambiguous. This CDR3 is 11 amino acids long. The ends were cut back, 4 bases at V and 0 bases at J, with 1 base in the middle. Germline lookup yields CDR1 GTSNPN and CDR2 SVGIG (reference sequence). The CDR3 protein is CAWNSGNTIYF. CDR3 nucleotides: TGTGCCTGGAACTCTGGAAACACCATATATTTT.

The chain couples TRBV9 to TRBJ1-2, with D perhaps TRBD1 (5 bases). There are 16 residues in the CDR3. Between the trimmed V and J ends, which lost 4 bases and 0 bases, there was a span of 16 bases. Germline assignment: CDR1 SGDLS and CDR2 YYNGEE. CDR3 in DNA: TGTGCCAGCAGCCCCCTGGGGACGGAAGCTAACTATGGCTACACCTTC. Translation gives CASSPLGTEANYGYTF.

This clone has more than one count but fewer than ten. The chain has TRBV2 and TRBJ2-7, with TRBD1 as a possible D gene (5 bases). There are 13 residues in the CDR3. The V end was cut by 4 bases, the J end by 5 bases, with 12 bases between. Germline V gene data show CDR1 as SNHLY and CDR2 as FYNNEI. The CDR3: CASSAWAGHEQYF. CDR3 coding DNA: TGTGCCAGCAGTGCGTGGGCAGGGCACGAGCAGTACTTC.

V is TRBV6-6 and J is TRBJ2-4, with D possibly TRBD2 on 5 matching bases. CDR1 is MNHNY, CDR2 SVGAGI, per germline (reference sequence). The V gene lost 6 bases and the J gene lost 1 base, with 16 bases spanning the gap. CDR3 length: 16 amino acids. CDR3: CASRSPEWEAKNIQYF. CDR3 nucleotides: TGTGCCAGCAGGTCCCCGGAGTGGGAGGCCAAAAACATTCAGTACTTC.

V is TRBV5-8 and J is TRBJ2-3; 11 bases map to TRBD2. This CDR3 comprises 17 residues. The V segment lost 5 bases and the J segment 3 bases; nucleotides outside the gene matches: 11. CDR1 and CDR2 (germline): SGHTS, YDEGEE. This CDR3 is CASSRPISGGATDTQYF. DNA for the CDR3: TGTGCCAGCAGTCGGCCCATTAGCGGGGGGGCTACAGATACGCAGTATTTT.

In DNA form, the CDR3 reads TGCGCCAGCAGTGAGGGGACCGGGTTTGGCTACACCTTC. Protein: CASSEGTGFGYTF. This chain uses TRBV10-1 with TRBJ1-2; D perhaps matches TRBD1 (5 bases). V was shortened by 2 bases and J by 7 bases, with 11 bases between the two germline ends. CDR3 size: 13 residues. The germline V gene encodes CDR1 WNHNN and CDR2 SYGVQD (reference sequence).